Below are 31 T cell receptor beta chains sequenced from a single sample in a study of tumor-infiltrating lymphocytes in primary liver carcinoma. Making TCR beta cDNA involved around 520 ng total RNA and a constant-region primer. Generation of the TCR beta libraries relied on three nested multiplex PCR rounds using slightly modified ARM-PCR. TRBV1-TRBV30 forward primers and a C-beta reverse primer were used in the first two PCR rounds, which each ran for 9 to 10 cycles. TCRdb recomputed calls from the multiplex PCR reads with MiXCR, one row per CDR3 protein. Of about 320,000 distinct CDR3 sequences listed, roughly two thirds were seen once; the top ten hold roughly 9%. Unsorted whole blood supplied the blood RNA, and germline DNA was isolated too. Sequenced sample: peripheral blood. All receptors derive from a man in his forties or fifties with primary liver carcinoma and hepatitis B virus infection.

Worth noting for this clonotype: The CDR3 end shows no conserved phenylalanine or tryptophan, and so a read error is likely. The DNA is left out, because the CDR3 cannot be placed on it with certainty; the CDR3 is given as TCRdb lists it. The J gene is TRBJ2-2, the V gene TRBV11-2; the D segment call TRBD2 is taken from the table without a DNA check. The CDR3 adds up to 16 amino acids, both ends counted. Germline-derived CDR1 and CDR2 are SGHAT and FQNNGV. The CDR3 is CASSLDWSGTTGELFI.

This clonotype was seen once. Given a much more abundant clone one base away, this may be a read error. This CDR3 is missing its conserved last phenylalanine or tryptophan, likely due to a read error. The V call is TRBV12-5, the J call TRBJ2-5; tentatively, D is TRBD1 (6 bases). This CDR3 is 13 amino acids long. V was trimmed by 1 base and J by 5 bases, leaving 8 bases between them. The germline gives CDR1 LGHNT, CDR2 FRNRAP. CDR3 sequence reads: CASGLAGVETQYS. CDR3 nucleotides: TGTGCTAGTGGTTTGGCAGGGGTCGAGACCCAGTACTCC.

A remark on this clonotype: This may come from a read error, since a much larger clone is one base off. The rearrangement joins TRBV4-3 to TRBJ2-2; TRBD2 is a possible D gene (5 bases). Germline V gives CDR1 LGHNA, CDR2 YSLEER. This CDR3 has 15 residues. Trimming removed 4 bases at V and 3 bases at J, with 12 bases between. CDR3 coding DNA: TGCGCCAGCAGCCCTTGGGGAGAGTACACCGGGGAGCTGTTTTTT. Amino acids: CASSPWGEYTGELFF.

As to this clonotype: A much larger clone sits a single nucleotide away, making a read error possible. The CDR3 loop reads CASSRQVGKGSVDTQYF. The DNA for the CDR3 is TGCGCCAGCAGCCGCCAAGTGGGAAAGGGGAGTGTAGATACGCAGTATTTT. The chain couples TRBV4-2 to TRBJ2-3; D possibly uses TRBD1 or TRBD2 (5 bases each). Germline lookup yields CDR1 LGHNA and CDR2 YNFKEQ. CDR3 length equals 17 residues.

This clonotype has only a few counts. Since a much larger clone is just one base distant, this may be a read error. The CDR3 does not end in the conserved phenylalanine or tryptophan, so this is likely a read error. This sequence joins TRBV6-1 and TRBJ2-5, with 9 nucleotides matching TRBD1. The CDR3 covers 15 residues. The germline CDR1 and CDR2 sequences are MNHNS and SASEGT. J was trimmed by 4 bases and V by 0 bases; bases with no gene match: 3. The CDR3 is CASSEALTGGETQYS. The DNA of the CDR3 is TGTGCCAGCAGTGAAGCGCTGACAGGGGGAGAGACCCAGTACTCC.

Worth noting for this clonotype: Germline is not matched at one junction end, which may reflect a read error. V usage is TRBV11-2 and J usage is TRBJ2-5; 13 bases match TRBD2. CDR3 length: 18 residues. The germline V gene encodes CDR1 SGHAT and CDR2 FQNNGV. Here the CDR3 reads CASAPLAGGGVYQETHYF. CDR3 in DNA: TGTGCCAGCGCCCCACTAGCGGGAGGGGGGGTGTACCAAGAGACCCACTACTTC.

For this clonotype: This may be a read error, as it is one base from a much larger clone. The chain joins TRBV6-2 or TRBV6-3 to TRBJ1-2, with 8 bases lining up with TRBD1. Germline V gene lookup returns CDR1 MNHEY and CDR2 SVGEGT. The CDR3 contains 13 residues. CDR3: CTSSQGQAYGYTF. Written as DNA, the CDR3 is TGTACCAGCAGCCAGGGACAGGCCTATGGCTACACCTTC.

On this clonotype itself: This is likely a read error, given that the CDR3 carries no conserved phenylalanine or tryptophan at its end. CDR3: CASLTTGGYVQYL. CDR3 coding DNA: TGTGCCTCCCTTACCACCGGTGGTTACGTGCAGTACCTC. This chain joins TRBV11-1 and TRBJ2-7; D unresolved. Germline values: CDR1 SGHAT, CDR2 FQDESV (reference sequence). The CDR3 runs to 13 residues.

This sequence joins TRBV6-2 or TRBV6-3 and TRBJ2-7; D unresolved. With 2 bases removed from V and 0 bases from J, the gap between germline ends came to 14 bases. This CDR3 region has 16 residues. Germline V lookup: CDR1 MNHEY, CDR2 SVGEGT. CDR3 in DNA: TGTGCCAGCAGTTACCCATACGCCCCGAGCTCCTACGAGCAGTACTTC. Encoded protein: CASSYPYAPSSYEQYF.

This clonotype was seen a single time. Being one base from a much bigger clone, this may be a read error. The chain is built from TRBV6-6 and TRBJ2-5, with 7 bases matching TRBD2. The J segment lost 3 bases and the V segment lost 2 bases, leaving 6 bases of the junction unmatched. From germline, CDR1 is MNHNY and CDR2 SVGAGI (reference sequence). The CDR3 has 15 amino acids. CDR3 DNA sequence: TGTGCCAGCAGTTACCTAGCGGCAGGGAAAGAGACCCAGTACTTC. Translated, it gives CASSYLAAGKETQYF.

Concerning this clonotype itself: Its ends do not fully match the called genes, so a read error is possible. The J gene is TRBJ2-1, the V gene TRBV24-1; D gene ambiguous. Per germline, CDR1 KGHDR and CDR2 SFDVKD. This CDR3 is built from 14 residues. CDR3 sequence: CVTSDPFRNNEQFF. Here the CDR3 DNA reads TGTGTCACCAGTGACCCGTTTAGGAACAATGAGCAGTTCTTC.

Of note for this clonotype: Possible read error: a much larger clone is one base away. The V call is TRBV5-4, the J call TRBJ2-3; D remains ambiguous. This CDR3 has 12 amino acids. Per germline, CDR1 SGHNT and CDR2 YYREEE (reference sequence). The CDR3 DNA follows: TGTACCAGCAGCTTGGAAGGAGATACGCAGTATTTT. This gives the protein CTSSLEGDTQYF.

CDR3 sequence: CAISVLAGSYEQYF. CDR3 nucleotides: TGTGCCATCAGTGTCCTAGCGGGGTCCTACGAGCAGTACTTC. This chain joins TRBV10-3 and TRBJ2-7; 9 positions match TRBD2. CDR3 length: 14 amino acids. Germline lookup yields CDR1 ENHRY and CDR2 SYGVKD. Trimming took 4 bases from V and 1 from J; bases not matched to a gene: 2.

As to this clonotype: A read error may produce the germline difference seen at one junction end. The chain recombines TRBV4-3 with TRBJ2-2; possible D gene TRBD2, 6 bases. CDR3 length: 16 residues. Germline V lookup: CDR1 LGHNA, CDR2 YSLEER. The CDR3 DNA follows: TGCGCCAGCAGCCAAGAAGGGGTAGCGAACACCCGGGAGATGTTTTTT. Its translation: CASSQEGVANTREMFF.

The CDR3 is CASSTTAGGPGTQYF. CDR3 DNA: TGTGCCAGCTCAACGACAGCGGGAGGGCCAGGTACGCAGTATTTT. V and J are TRBV18 and TRBJ2-3; 10 nucleotides line up with TRBD2. This CDR3 is 15 amino acids long. Germline loops: CDR1 KGHSH, CDR2 LQKENI. Trimming at V came to 5 bases and at J to 8 bases, leaving 10 bases not matched to a gene.

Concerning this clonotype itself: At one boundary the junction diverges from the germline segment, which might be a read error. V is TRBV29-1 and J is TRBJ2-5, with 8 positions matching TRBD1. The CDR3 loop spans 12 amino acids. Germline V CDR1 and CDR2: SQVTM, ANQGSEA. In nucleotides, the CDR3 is TGCAGCGTGTGGGACAGGCAAGAGATCCAGTACTTC. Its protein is CSVWDRQEIQYF.

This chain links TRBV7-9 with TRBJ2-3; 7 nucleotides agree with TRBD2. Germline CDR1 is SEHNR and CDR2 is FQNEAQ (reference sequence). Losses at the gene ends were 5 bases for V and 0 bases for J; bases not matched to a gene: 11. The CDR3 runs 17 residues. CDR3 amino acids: CASSPWTSGTSTDTQYF. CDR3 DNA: TGTGCCAGCAGCCCCTGGACTAGTGGCACTAGCACAGATACGCAGTATTTT.

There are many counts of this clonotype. The CDR3 DNA is TGTGCCAGCAGCCAAGAAAGAGTAGGGAGTCGGGCCGGGGAGCTGTTTTTT. Its translation: CASSQERVGSRAGELFF. The rearrangement links TRBV4-2 to TRBJ2-2; tentative D call: TRBD2 (5 bases). The V gene's germline CDR1 is LGHNA and CDR2 YNFKEQ. This CDR3 contains 17 residues. V was clipped by 0 bases and J by 6 bases, with 17 bases between them.

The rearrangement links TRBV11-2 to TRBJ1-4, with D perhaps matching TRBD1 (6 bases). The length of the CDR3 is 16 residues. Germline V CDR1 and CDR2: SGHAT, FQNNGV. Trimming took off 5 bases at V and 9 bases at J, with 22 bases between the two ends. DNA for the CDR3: TGTGCCAGCAGCCTTCTTCCGTCGGCAGGGGAGAAAAAACTGTTTTTT. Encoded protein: CASSLLPSAGEKKLFF.

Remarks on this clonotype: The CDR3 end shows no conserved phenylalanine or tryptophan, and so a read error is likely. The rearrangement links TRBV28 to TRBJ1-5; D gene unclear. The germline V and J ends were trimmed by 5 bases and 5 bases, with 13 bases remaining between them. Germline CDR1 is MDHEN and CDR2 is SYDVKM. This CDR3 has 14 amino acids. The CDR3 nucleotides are TGTGCCAGCAGTCCACTTGATTCATATCAGCCCCAGCATTAT. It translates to CASSPLDSYQPQHY.

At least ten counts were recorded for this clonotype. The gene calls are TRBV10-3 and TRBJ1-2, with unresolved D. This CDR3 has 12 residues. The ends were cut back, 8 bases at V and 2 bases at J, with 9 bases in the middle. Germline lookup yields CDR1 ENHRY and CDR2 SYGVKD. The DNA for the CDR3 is TGTGCCATCTATTCGGACAACTATGGCTACACCTTC. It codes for CAIYSDNYGYTF.

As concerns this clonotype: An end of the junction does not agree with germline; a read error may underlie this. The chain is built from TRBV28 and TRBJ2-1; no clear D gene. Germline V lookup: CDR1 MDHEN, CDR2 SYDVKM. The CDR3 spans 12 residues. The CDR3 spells CASSLTPNEQSF. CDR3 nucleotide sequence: TGTGCCAGCAGTTTGACACCCAATGAGCAGTCCTTT. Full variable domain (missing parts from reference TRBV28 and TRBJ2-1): DVKVTQSSRYLVKRTGEKVFLECVQDMDHENMFWYRQDPGLGLRLIYFSYDVKMKEKGDIPEGYSVSREKKERFSLILESASTNQTSMYLCASSLTPNEQSFGPGTRLTVL.

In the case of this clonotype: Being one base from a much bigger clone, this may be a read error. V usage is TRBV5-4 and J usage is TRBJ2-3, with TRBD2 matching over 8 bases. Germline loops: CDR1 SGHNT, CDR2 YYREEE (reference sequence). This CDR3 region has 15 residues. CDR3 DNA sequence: TGTGCCAGCAGCTTGGGGGGGACTAGTACAGATACGCGGTATTTT. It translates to CASSLGGTSTDTRYF. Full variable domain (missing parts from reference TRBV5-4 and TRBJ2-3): ETGVTQSPTHLIKTRGQQVTLRCSSQSGHNTVSWYQQALGQGPQFIFQYYREEENGRGNFPPRFSGLQFPNYSSELNVNALELDDSALYLCASSLGGTSTDTRYFGPGTRLTVL.

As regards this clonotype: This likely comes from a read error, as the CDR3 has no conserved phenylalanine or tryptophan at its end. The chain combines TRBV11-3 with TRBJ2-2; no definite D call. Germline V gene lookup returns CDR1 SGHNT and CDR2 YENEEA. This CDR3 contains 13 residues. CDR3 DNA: TGTACCGGCAGCTCTAGTAACGCCGGGGAGCTGTTTGTT. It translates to CTGSSSNAGELFV.

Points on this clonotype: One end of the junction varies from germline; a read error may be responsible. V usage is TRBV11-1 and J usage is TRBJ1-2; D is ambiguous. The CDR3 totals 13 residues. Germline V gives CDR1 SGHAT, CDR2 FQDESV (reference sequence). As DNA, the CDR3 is TGTGTCAGCAGCTTCTCCAAGGTTGGAGGCTACACCTTC. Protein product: CVSSFSKVGGYTF.

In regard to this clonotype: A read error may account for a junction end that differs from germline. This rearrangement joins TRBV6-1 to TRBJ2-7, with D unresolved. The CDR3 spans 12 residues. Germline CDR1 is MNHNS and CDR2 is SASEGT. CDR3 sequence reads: CSSSESRWEQYF. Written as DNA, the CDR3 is TGTTCCAGTAGTGAAAGTAGGTGGGAGCAGTACTTC.

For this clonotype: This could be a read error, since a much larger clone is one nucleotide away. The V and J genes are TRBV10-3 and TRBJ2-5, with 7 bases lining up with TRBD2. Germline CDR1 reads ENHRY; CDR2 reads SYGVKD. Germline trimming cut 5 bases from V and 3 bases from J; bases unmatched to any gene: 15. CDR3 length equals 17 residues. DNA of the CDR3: TGTGCCATCAGTAGGGGCCTTAGCGGGCCCGCAAAAGAGACCCAGTACTTC. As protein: CAISRGLSGPAKETQYF.

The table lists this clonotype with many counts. CDR3 DNA sequence: TGTGCCAGCCAACCGGGGACCGGTGGACGCGAGCAGTACTTC. This gives the protein CASQPGTGGREQYF. This chain uses TRBV11-2 with TRBJ2-7; either TRBD1 or TRBD2 may supply D (5 bases each). V was cut by 8 bases and J by 6 bases, with 20 bases left in between. Per the germline V gene, CDR1 is SGHAT and CDR2 is FQNNGV. The CDR3 contains 14 residues.

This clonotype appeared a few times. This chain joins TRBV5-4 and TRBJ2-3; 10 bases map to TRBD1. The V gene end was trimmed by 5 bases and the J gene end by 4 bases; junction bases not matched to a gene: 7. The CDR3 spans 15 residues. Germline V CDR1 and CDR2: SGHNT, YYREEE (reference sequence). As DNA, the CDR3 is TGTGCCAGCAGTCATGGACAGGGGGTCGCAGATACGCAGTATTTT. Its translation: CASSHGQGVADTQYF.

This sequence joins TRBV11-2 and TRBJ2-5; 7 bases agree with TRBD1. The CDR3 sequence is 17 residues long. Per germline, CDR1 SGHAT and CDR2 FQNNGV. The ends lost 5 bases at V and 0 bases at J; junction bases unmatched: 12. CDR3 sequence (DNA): TGTGCCAGCAGCCCCCATCGGGACAGTGTCTACCAAGAGACCCAGTACTTC. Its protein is CASSPHRDSVYQETQYF.

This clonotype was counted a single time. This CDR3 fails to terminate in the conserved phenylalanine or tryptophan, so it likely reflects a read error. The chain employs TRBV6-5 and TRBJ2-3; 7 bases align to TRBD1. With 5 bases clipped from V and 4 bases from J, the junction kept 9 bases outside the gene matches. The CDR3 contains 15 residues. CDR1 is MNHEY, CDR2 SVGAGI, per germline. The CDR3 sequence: CASSKTGYPSDTQYS. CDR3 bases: TGTGCCAGCAGTAAGACAGGGTATCCCTCAGATACGCAGTATTCT.